The 5 T cell receptor beta chains given below trace back to one sample, sequenced in a study of CD8+ T cells in alopecia areata. As the sequencing template, cDNA was produced by extracting RNA and reverse transcribing it. Data came from immunoSEQ multiplex PCR; TCRdb stores just in-frame clones and leaves some out. The data hold 93,000 or so clones, with around 50% observed a single time. Sequencing was performed on CD4+ T cells sorted from blood. These receptors were taken from a human donor in good health.

This clone has more than one count but fewer than ten. The chain uses TRBV7-9 and TRBJ1-2; no definite D call. CDR3 size: 14 residues. V was clipped by 5 bases and J by 4 bases, with 14 bases between them. CDR1 is SEHNR, CDR2 FQNEAQ, per germline (reference sequence). The CDR3 loop reads CASSLAGISYGYTF. The CDR3 coding sequence is TGTGCCAGCAGCCTGGCAGGAATATCCTATGGCTACACCTTC.

The chain combines TRBV25-1 with TRBJ1-1; TRBD1 might be the D (6 bases). The germline CDR1 and CDR2 sequences are MGHDK and SYGVNS. The CDR3 contains 15 residues. Trimming stripped 8 bases from V and 2 bases from J, with 18 bases between. As DNA, the CDR3 is TGTGCCAGCCGAATCACAGGGCGCAGCAACACTGAAGCTTTCTTT. Protein product: CASRITGRSNTEAFF.

This rearrangement joins TRBV29-1 to TRBJ1-1, with a possible D match to TRBD1 (6 bases). Per the germline V gene, CDR1 is SQVTM and CDR2 is ANQGSEA. The CDR3 contains 14 residues. Trimming took 3 bases from V and 0 from J, leaving 11 bases between them. The CDR3: CSVEVGQLNTEAFF. CDR3 nucleotides: TGCAGCGTTGAGGTAGGACAGCTGAACACTGAAGCTTTCTTT.

The chain carries TRBV29-1 and TRBJ2-3, with D tentatively TRBD1 or TRBD2 (5 bases each). Trimming removed 8 bases from V and 5 bases from J, with 23 bases in between. Germline values: CDR1 SQVTM, CDR2 ANQGSEA. This CDR3 has 15 amino acids. The CDR3 spells CSSPGPGPPGDTQYF. Here the CDR3 DNA reads TGCAGCTCCCCAGGCCCGGGGCCTCCAGGAGATACGCAGTATTTT.

V usage is TRBV18 and J usage is TRBJ1-1; unclear D gene. The CDR3 has 14 residues. The germline V gene has CDR1 KGHSH and CDR2 LQKENI. V lost 3 bases and J lost 6, with 14 bases in between. The CDR3 spells CASSPPRGVAEAFF. DNA for the CDR3: TGTGCCAGCTCACCGCCACGTGGGGTAGCTGAAGCTTTCTTT.